The following is a T cell receptor (beta chain) sequence with its context. The assay was immunoSEQ multiplex PCR, and TCRdb's table has in-frame clones only and misses some. The sample records approximately 440,000 clones, about nine tenths being singletons. This record belongs to a study of blood T cell repertoires in COVID-19. The V end lost 6 bases, the J end lost 0 bases, and 9 bases lay between the germline ends. Germline V gene data show CDR1 as SGHTA and CDR2 as FQGNSA. CDR3 length: 13 residues. Specimen: PBMCs or T cells enriched from blood (not recorded which). This sequence joins TRBV7-2 and TRBJ2-7; D gene unclear. This TCR was recovered from a woman aged 18-35 years who had recovered from COVID-19. This chain's CDR3 is CASSPVSSYEQYF. The CDR3 region has the DNA TGTGCCAGCAGTCCCGTCTCCTCCTACGAGCAGTACTTC.